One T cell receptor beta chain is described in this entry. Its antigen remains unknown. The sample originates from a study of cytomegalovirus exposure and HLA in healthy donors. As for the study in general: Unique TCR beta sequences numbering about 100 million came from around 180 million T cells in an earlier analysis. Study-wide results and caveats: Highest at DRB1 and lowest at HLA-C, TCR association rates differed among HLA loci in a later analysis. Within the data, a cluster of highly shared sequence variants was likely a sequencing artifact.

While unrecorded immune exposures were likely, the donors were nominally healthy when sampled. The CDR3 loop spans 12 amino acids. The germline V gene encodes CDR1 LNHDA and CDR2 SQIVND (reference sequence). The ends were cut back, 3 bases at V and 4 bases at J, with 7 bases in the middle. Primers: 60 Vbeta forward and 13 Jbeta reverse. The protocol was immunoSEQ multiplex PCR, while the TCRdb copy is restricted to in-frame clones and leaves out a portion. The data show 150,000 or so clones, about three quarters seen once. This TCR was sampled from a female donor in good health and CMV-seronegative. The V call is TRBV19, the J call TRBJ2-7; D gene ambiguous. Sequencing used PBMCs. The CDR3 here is CASSISAYEQYF. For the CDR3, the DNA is TGTGCCAGTAGTATCTCCGCGTACGAGCAGTACTTC.